This TCR beta chain was identified during a study of blood T cell repertoires in COVID-19. Looking at the study overall: There were acute and convalescent COVID-19 samples, and they came from the United States, Italy and Spain. PBMCs, B-cell-depleted T cells, or T cells were the source of the cDNA or gDNA that made up the material.

Source study methods: Amplification of reference gene primers provided the estimated nucleated cell counts. Sequenced by immunoSEQ multiplex PCR; TCRdb stores in-frame clones only, minus some. The V and J calls and clone size come from that table; D and trimming were worked out from the DNA. In the table there are some 320,000 clones, approximately 89% of which are singletons. The junction had 5 bases not matched to a gene; V was cut back by 5 bases and J by 8 bases. The length of the CDR3 is 13 residues. Germline lookup yields CDR1 MNHEY and CDR2 SVGEGT. This clone was seen more than once but under ten times.

The sequenced material came from peripheral blood. The origin of this receptor is a woman aged 25 to 39 who had recovered from COVID-19. This chain links TRBV6-2 or TRBV6-3 with TRBJ2-1; 8 nucleotides line up with TRBD2. The CDR3 here is CASSKLAEDEQFF. As DNA, the CDR3 is TGTGCCAGCAGTAAACTAGCGGAGGATGAGCAGTTCTTC.